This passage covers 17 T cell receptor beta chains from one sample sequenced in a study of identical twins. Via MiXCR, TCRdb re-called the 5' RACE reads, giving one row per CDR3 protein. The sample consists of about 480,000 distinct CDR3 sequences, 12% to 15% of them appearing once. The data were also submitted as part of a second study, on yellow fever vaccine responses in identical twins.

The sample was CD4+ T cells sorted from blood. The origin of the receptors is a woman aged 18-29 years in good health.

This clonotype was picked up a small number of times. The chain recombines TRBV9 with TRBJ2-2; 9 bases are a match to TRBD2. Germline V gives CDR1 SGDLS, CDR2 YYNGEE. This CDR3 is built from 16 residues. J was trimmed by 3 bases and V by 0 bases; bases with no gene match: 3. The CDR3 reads CASSVVASGDTGELFF. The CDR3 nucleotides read TGTGCCAGCAGCGTAGTAGCTAGCGGGGACACCGGGGAGCTGTTTTTT.

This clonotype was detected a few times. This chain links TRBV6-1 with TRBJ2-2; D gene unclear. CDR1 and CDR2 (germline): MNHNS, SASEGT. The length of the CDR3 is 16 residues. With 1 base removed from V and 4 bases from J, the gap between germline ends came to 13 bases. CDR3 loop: CASSEEIARTTGELFF. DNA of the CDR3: TGTGCCAGCAGTGAAGAAATAGCCCGGACCACCGGGGAGCTGTTTTTT.

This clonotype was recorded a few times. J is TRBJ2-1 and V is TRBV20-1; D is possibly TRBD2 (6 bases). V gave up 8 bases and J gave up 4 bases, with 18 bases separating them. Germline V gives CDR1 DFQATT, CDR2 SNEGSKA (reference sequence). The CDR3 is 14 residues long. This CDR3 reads CSPLALRGYNEQFF. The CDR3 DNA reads TGCAGTCCGCTAGCCCTCCGGGGGTACAATGAGCAGTTCTTC.

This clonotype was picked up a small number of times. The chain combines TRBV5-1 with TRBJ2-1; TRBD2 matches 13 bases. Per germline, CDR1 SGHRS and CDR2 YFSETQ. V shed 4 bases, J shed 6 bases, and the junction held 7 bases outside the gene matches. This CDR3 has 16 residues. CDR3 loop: CASSRGLAGATNEQFF. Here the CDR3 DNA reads TGCGCCAGCAGCCGAGGACTAGCGGGAGCCACCAATGAGCAGTTCTTC.

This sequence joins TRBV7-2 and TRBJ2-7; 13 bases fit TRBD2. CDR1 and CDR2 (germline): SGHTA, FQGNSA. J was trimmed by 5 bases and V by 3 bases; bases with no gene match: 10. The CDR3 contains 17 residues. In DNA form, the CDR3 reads TGTGCCAGCAGCTTTTTAACTAGCGGGAGGGCCGGGAACGAGCAGTACTTC. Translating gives CASSFLTSGRAGNEQYF.

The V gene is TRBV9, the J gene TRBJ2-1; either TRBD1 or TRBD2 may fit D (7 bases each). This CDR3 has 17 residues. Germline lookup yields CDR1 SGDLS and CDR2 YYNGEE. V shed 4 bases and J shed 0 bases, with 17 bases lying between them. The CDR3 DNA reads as TGTGCCAGCAGCTCTAACAGGGGAGGGGGCTCCTACAATGAGCAGTTCTTC. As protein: CASSSNRGGGSYNEQFF.

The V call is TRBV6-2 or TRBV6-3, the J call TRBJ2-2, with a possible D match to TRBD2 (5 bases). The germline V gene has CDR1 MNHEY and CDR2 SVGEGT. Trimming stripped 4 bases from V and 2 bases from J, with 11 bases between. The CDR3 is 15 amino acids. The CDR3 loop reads CASSFSGINTGELFF. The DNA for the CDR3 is TGTGCCAGCAGTTTCTCGGGAATTAACACCGGGGAGCTGTTTTTT.

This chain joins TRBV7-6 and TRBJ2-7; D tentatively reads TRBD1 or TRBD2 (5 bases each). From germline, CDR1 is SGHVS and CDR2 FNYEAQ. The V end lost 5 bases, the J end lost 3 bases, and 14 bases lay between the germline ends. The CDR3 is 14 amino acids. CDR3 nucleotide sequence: TGTGCCAGCAGCCAGAAGTGGGGGAACTACGAGCAGTACTTC. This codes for CASSQKWGNYEQYF.

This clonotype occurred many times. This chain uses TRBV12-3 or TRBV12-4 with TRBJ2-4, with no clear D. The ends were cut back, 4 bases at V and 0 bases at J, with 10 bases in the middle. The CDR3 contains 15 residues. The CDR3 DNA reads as TGTGCCAGCAGTTGGCGCCAATCAGCCAAAAACATTCAGTACTTC. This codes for CASSWRQSAKNIQYF.

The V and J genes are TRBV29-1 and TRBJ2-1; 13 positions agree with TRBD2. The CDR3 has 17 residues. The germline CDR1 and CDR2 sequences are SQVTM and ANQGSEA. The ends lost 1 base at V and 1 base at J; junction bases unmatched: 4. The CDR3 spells CSVEGTSGSRSYNEQFF. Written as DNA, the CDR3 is TGCAGCGTTGAAGGGACTAGCGGGAGTCGGTCCTACAATGAGCAGTTCTTC.

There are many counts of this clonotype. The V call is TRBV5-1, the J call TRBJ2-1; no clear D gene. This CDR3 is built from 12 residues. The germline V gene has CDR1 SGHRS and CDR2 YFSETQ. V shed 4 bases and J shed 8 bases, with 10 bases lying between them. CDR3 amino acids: CASSAPGYEQFF. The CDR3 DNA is TGCGCCAGCAGCGCCCCTGGGTATGAGCAGTTCTTC.

CDR3 region: CASSRRDRGAYEQYF. The CDR3 nucleotides are TGTGCCAGCTCACGACGGGACAGGGGGGCCTACGAGCAGTACTTC. The V and J genes are TRBV18 and TRBJ2-7; 11 nucleotides agree with TRBD1. V was pared by 4 bases and J by 2 bases, with 4 bases of the junction left unmatched. CDR1 is KGHSH and CDR2 is LQKENI in the germline V gene. The CDR3 length is 15 residues.

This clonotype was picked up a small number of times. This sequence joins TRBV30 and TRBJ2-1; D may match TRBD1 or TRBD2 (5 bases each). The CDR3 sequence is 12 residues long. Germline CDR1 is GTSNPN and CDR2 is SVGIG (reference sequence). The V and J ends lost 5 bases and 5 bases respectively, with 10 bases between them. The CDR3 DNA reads TGTGCCTGGTCAGAGGGACACAATGAGCAGTTCTTC. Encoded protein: CAWSEGHNEQFF. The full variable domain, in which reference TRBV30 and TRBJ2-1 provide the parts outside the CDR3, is SQTIHQWPATLVQPVGSPLSLECTVEGTSNPNLYWYRQAAGRGLQLLFYSVGIGQISSEVPQNLSASRPQDRQFILSSKKLLLSDSGFYLCAWSEGHNEQFFGPGTRLTVL.

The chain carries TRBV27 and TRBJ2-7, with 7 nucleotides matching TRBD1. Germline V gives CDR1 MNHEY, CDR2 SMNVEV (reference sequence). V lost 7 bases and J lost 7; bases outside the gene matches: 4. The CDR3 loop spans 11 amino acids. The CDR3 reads CASKGQQEQYF. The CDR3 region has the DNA TGTGCCAGCAAGGGACAGCAGGAGCAGTACTTC.

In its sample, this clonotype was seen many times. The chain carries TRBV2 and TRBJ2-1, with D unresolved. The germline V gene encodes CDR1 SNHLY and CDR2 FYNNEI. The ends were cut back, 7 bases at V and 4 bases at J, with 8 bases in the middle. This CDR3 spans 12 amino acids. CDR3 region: CASNNRYNEQFF. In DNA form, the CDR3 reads TGTGCCAGCAATAACCGATACAATGAGCAGTTCTTC.

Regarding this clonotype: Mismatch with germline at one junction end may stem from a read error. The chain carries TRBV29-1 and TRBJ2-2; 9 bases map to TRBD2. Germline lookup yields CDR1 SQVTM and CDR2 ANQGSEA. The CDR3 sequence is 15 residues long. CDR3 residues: CSVKEAGGGTGELFF. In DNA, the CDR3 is TGCAGCGTTAAAGAAGCGGGAGGTGGCACCGGGGAGCTGTTTTTT.

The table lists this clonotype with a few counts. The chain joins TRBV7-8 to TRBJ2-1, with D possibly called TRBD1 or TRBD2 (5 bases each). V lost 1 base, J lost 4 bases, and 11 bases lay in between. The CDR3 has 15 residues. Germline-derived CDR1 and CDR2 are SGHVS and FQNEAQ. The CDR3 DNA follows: TGTGCCAGCAGCTTAGTTAGGGACGAGTACAATGAGCAGTTCTTC. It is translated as CASSLVRDEYNEQFF.